The sample holds a few counts of the clone carrying this T cell receptor (beta chain). These data are taken from a study of blood T cell repertoires in COVID-19. This CDR3 is 15 amino acids long. Trimming stripped 2 bases from V and 2 bases from J, with 10 bases between. Germline CDR1 reads SNHLY; CDR2 reads FYNNEI. Profiling relied on immunoSEQ multiplex PCR, and the TCRdb table lists in-frame clones only, not all of them. The sample includes tens of thousands of clones, over 75% of them seen just once. This TCR was sampled from a woman in her sixties or seventies with active COVID-19. The specimen sequenced was peripheral blood. The V and J genes are TRBV2 and TRBJ1-5, with D unclear. CDR3 DNA: TGTGCCAGCAGTGAATCGCATGAGGGCAATCAGCCCCAGCATTTT. It yields the protein CASSESHEGNQPQHF.